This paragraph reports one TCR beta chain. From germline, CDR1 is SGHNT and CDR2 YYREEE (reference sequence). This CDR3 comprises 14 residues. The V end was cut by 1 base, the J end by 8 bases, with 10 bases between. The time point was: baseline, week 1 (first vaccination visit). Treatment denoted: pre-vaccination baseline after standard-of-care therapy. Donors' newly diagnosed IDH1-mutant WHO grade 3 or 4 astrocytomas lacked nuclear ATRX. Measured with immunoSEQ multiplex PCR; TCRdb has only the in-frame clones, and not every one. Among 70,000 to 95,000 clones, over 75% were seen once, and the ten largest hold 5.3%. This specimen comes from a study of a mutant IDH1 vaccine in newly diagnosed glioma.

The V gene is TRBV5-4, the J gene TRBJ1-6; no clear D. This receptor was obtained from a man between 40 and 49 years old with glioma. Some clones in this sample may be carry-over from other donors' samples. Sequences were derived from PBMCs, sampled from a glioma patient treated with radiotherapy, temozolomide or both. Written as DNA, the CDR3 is TGTGCCAGCAGCTTGTGGGGTGCGGATTCACCCCTCCACTTT. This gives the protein CASSLWGADSPLHF.